Below are 30 T cell receptor beta chains sequenced from a single sample in a study of blood T cell repertoires in COVID-19. Sequencing used immunoSEQ multiplex PCR; TCRdb keeps in-frame clones, though not all of them. The sample consists of 230,000 or so clones, 86% of them appearing once. Sequenced material: PBMCs or T cells enriched from blood (not recorded which). The source of these receptors is a woman aged 40 to 50 with acute COVID-19.

CDR3 protein: CAWTQGLAKNIQYF. CDR3 coding DNA: TGTGCCTGGACCCAGGGTTTAGCCAAAAACATTCAGTACTTC. The chain couples TRBV30 to TRBJ2-4; TRBD1 might be the D (5 bases). CDR1 and CDR2 from the germline V gene are GTSNPN and SVGIG (reference sequence). V was clipped by 4 bases and J by 0 bases, with 10 bases between them. The CDR3 is made up of 14 amino acids.

This clone was counted a single time. The chain recombines TRBV19 with TRBJ1-1; D uncertain. Germline lookup yields CDR1 LNHDA and CDR2 SQIVND (reference sequence). The length of the CDR3 is 14 residues. Trimming left V 1 base short and J 6 bases short, with 12 bases between. CDR3 in amino acids: CASSIVVDTPEAFF. CDR3 nucleotides: TGTGCCAGTAGTATAGTAGTTGACACCCCTGAAGCTTTCTTT.

This chain links TRBV2 with TRBJ1-5, with 8 bases aligning to TRBD1. V was clipped by 3 bases and J by 7 bases; unmatched bases: 8. From germline, CDR1 is SNHLY and CDR2 FYNNEI. The CDR3 loop spans 15 amino acids. The CDR3 here is CASSDRQGIGQPQHF. As DNA, the CDR3 is TGTGCCAGCAGTGATCGACAGGGGATAGGCCAGCCCCAGCATTTT.

The V call is TRBV10-3, the J call TRBJ2-3, with 12 positions matching TRBD2. V dropped 4 bases and J dropped 1; count of bases not matched to a gene: 6. CDR3 length: 17 residues. Germline V CDR1 and CDR2: ENHRY, SYGVKD. CDR3 residues: CAISGSSGGAGTDTQYF. CDR3 in DNA: TGTGCCATCAGTGGATCTAGCGGGGGGGCCGGCACAGATACGCAGTATTTT.

The chain couples TRBV30 to TRBJ1-6; the D gene is possibly TRBD1 (6 bases). The CDR3 is 13 amino acids. V lost 2 bases to trimming and J lost 5 bases, with 7 bases between them. Germline-derived CDR1 and CDR2 are GTSNPN and SVGIG (reference sequence). The CDR3 here is CAWSTGNNSPLHF. CDR3 in DNA: TGTGCCTGGAGTACAGGGAATAATTCACCCCTCCACTTT.

There are a few counts of this clone. The chain carries TRBV15 and TRBJ1-4, with TRBD1 identical over 9 bases. CDR3 length: 17 residues. With V trimmed by 5 bases and J by 2 bases, 9 bases remained unmatched. Germline-derived CDR1 and CDR2 are LNHNV and YYDKDF (reference sequence). The CDR3 bases are TGTGCCACCAGCGGGAATTACAGGGGGCTGACTAATGAAAAACTGTTTTTT. It is translated as CATSGNYRGLTNEKLFF.

The chain uses TRBV5-1 and TRBJ1-5; D is undetermined. The germline V and J ends were trimmed by 1 base and 6 bases, with 17 bases remaining between them. Germline values: CDR1 SGHRS, CDR2 YFSETQ. The CDR3 has 16 residues. DNA of the CDR3: TGCGCCAGCAGCTTGCGGCCGATGAATGGAGGTCAGCCCCAGCATTTT. Residues: CASSLRPMNGGQPQHF.

The J gene is TRBJ1-1, the V gene TRBV3-1 (or the pseudogene TRBV3-2); D possibly corresponds to TRBD1 (6 bases). The V end was cut by 3 bases, the J end by 7 bases, with 9 bases between. Germline CDR1 and CDR2: LGHDT and YNNKEL (reference sequence). The CDR3 spans 12 residues. CDR3 bases: TGTGCCAGCAGCCAGGGGGCAAATGAAGCTTTCTTT. This gives the protein CASSQGANEAFF.

V is TRBV9 and J is TRBJ1-1, with a weak D call TRBD1 (5 bases). Per the germline V gene, CDR1 is SGDLS and CDR2 is YYNGEE. Trimming removed 3 bases at V and 1 base at J, with 10 bases between. The CDR3 runs to 14 residues. In DNA form, the CDR3 reads TGTGCCAGCAGCGAAAGGGGTTCGAACACTGAAGCTTTCTTT. Its protein is CASSERGSNTEAFF. Complete variable domain (other parts from reference TRBV9 and TRBJ1-1): DSGVTQTPKHLITATGQRVTLRCSPRSGDLSVYWYQQSLDQGLQFLIQYYNGEERAKGNILERFSAQQFPDLHSELNLSSLELGDSALYFCASSERGSNTEAFFGQGTRLTVV.

This clone showed up just a few times. The CDR3 region has the DNA TGTGCCAGCAGCTTGGACCCCGTGAGGACTGAAGCTTTCTTT. Encoded protein: CASSLDPVRTEAFF. The rearrangement joins TRBV5-4 to TRBJ1-1; D unresolved. The CDR3 runs to 14 residues. V was shortened by 0 bases and J by 5 bases, with 11 bases between the two germline ends. Germline CDR1 is SGHNT and CDR2 is YYREEE (reference sequence).

The chain carries TRBV3-1 (or the pseudogene TRBV3-2) and TRBJ2-1, with D perhaps matching TRBD1 (6 bases). Trimming stripped 2 bases from V and 8 bases from J, with 16 bases between. Germline CDR1 and CDR2: LGHDT and YNNKEL (reference sequence). The CDR3 sequence is 15 residues long. The CDR3 loop is CASSQLAGVGDEQFF. In DNA, the CDR3 is TGTGCCAGCAGCCAATTGGCAGGGGTAGGCGATGAGCAGTTCTTC.

This clone was picked up a small number of times. CDR3 DNA sequence: TGTGCCAGCAGGACGGGACAGAATCAGCCCCAGCATTTT. This sequence encodes CASRTGQNQPQHF. The chain employs TRBV6-6 and TRBJ1-5; 7 nucleotides match TRBD1. Germline-derived CDR1 and CDR2 are MNHNY and SVGAGI (reference sequence). V was pared by 6 bases and J by 4 bases, with 3 bases of the junction left unmatched. This CDR3 region has 13 residues.

The gene calls are TRBV3-1 (or the pseudogene TRBV3-2) and TRBJ2-1; TRBD2 aligns across 7 bases. CDR3 size: 13 residues. Germline CDR1 is LGHDT and CDR2 is YNNKEL (reference sequence). Germline trimming cut 4 bases from V and 8 bases from J; bases unmatched to any gene: 5. The CDR3 sequence is CASSPGGGYEQFF. The CDR3 DNA is TGTGCCAGCAGCCCTGGCGGGGGTTATGAGCAGTTCTTC.

The chain is built from TRBV27 and TRBJ2-1, with TRBD1 identical over 7 bases. This CDR3 is 14 amino acids long. V lost 7 bases, J lost 10 bases, and 13 bases stayed unmatched. Per germline, CDR1 MNHEY and CDR2 SMNVEV (reference sequence). For the CDR3, the DNA is TGTGCCAGCAAGTATCTGACTACAGGGGTAGAGCAGTTCTTC. Amino acid sequence: CASKYLTTGVEQFF.

This clone was detected once. The CDR3: CASSFYRDRVFSEAFF. The CDR3, as DNA: TGTGCCAGCAGTTTCTACCGGGACAGGGTATTTTCTGAAGCTTTCTTT. The chain joins TRBV28 to TRBJ1-1; 9 nucleotides align to TRBD1. The germline V gene encodes CDR1 MDHEN and CDR2 SYDVKM. The CDR3 extends over 16 amino acids. The V gene end was trimmed by 3 bases and the J gene end by 6 bases; junction bases not matched to a gene: 11.

The chain employs TRBV2 and TRBJ2-5; TRBD1 matches 10 bases. V lost 5 bases and J lost 4; bases outside the gene matches: 7. The CDR3 runs to 15 residues. CDR1 and CDR2 from the germline V gene are SNHLY and FYNNEI. The CDR3 here is CASSHDRGRAETQYF. For the CDR3, the DNA is TGTGCCAGCAGTCATGACAGGGGGCGCGCAGAGACCCAGTACTTC.

The V gene is TRBV5-4, the J gene TRBJ2-1; possible D gene TRBD1, 5 bases. This CDR3 contains 14 residues. Germline loops: CDR1 SGHNT, CDR2 YYREEE (reference sequence). Trimming stripped 1 base from V and 8 bases from J, with 13 bases between. The DNA for the CDR3 is TGTGCCAGCAGCTTGTCAGGGTTCGCGGATGAGCAGTTCTTC. Translated, it gives CASSLSGFADEQFF. Variable domain in full (rest from reference TRBV5-4 and TRBJ2-1): ETGVTQSPTHLIKTRGQQVTLRCSSQSGHNTVSWYQQALGQGPQFIFQYYREEENGRGNFPPRFSGLQFPNYSSELNVNALELDDSALYLCASSLSGFADEQFFGPGTRLTVL.

V and J are TRBV9 and TRBJ2-2; 12 nucleotides agree with TRBD2. This CDR3 has 19 residues. The V gene's germline CDR1 is SGDLS and CDR2 YYNGEE. V gave up 4 bases and J gave up 3 bases; unmatched junction bases: 13. CDR3 nucleotide sequence: TGTGCCAGCAGCCCAGATGAGGCTAGCGGGGGGGCTCACACCGGGGAGCTGTTTTTT. Its protein product is CASSPDEASGGAHTGELFF. Together with reference TRBV9 and TRBJ2-2, the CDR3 gives the full variable domain: DSGVTQTPKHLITATGQRVTLRCSPRSGDLSVYWYQQSLDQGLQFLIQYYNGEERAKGNILERFSAQQFPDLHSELNLSSLELGDSALYFCASSPDEASGGAHTGELFFGEGSRLTVL.

The chain has TRBV7-8 and TRBJ1-5, with D possibly TRBD1 on 5 matching bases. Trimming shortened V by 2 bases and J by 5 bases, and 13 bases separated the two germline ends. Germline V gene data show CDR1 as SGHVS and CDR2 as FQNEAQ. CDR3 length equals 15 residues. The CDR3 protein is CASSLKIGVYQPQHF. The CDR3 coding sequence is TGTGCCAGCAGCTTAAAAATAGGGGTTTATCAGCCCCAGCATTTT.

The chain is built from TRBV9 and TRBJ1-2, with TRBD1 as a possible D gene (6 bases). CDR3 length: 14 amino acids. The germline V gene has CDR1 SGDLS and CDR2 YYNGEE. V was shortened by 0 bases and J by 5 bases, with 11 bases between the two germline ends. DNA for the CDR3: TGTGCCAGCAGCGTAGGATTAGGGGGATATGGCTACACCTTC. As protein: CASSVGLGGYGYTF.

The chain combines TRBV2 with TRBJ1-4, with D perhaps matching TRBD1 (6 bases). Germline assignment: CDR1 SNHLY and CDR2 FYNNEI. The CDR3 spans 14 residues. Trimming removed 6 bases from V and 4 bases from J, with 12 bases in between. The DNA of the CDR3 is TGTGCCAGCAGGGAACAGGGAAATAATGAAAAACTGTTTTTT. Translation gives CASREQGNNEKLFF.

J is TRBJ2-7 and V is TRBV7-8, with a weak D call TRBD1 (6 bases). V lost 4 bases and J lost 4, with 11 bases in between. The CDR3 consists of 13 residues. Germline V lookup: CDR1 SGHVS, CDR2 FQNEAQ. CDR3 region: CASSSQGAYEQYF. The CDR3 bases are TGTGCCAGCAGCTCACAGGGAGCTTACGAGCAGTACTTC.

This chain joins TRBV2 and TRBJ1-5; the D is unclear. The CDR3 is 13 residues long. From germline, CDR1 is SNHLY and CDR2 FYNNEI. V lost 6 bases and J 7 bases, leaving 13 bases between the germline ends. CDR3 in DNA: TGTGCCAGCAGCCCCGACACGGTACAGCCCCAGCATTTT. Its translation: CASSPDTVQPQHF.

This clone was seen only once. The chain employs TRBV6-5 and TRBJ1-1; 8 bases map to TRBD1. CDR3 length: 13 amino acids. V lost 7 bases, J lost 4 bases, and 5 bases stayed unmatched. CDR1 and CDR2 (germline): MNHEY, SVGAGI. The CDR3 bases are TGTGCCAGCATTAAGACAGGGGTCACTGAAGCTTTCTTT. Its translation is CASIKTGVTEAFF.

This clone appeared once. This chain uses TRBV19 with TRBJ2-3; no clear D gene. Trimming cost V 6 bases and J 0 bases, with 7 bases left between them. This CDR3 has 13 amino acids. Looked up from germline, CDR1 is LNHDA and CDR2 is SQIVND (reference sequence). CDR3 amino acids: CASSVTSTDTQYF. In nucleotides, the CDR3 is TGTGCCAGTAGCGTAACTAGCACAGATACGCAGTATTTT.

This chain uses TRBV9 with TRBJ1-5, with TRBD1 as a possible D gene (6 bases). Germline loops: CDR1 SGDLS, CDR2 YYNGEE. V was cut by 0 bases and J by 0 bases, with 10 bases left in between. The CDR3 is 16 residues long. The CDR3 DNA sequence: TGTGCCAGCAGCGTAGACGGCAGGGGTAGCAATCAGCCCCAGCATTTT. Translating it yields CASSVDGRGSNQPQHF.

This chain links TRBV25-1 with TRBJ2-2; 9 positions match TRBD2. Germline-derived CDR1 and CDR2 are MGHDK and SYGVNS. The V gene end was trimmed by 4 bases and the J gene end by 0 bases; junction bases not matched to a gene: 9. There are 18 residues in the CDR3. The CDR3 coding sequence is TGTGCCAGCAGTGTACCGCTAGCGGGGCCTACGAACACCGGGGAGCTGTTTTTT. Its protein product is CASSVPLAGPTNTGELFF.

The CDR3 loop reads CASSSGGVNNEQFF. Written as DNA, the CDR3 is TGTGCCAGCAGCTCCGGGGGGGTCAACAATGAGCAGTTCTTC. The chain couples TRBV11-2 to TRBJ2-1, with TRBD2 identical over 8 bases. The ends lost 4 bases at V and 5 bases at J; junction bases unmatched: 4. Germline V lookup: CDR1 SGHAT, CDR2 FQNNGV. The CDR3 runs 14 residues.

This rearrangement joins TRBV27 to TRBJ1-2, with 8 bases fitting TRBD1. The CDR3 is made up of 15 amino acids. Germline V CDR1 and CDR2: MNHEY, SMNVEV (reference sequence). Trimming removed 0 bases from V and 7 bases from J; junction bases left unmatched: 7. DNA for the CDR3: TGTGCCAGCAGTTTATCCCAGGGGGCGGGTCGTGGCTACACCTTC. Protein sequence: CASSLSQGAGRGYTF.

This clone was seen repeatedly, ten times or more. The same CDR3 arises from other DNA sequences in this sample as well. V gene TRBV14 combines with J gene TRBJ1-1; D might be TRBD1 (6 bases). The V and J ends lost 1 base and 1 base respectively, with 10 bases between them. CDR1 SGHDN and CDR2 FVKESK come from the germline V gene. The CDR3 totals 15 residues. CDR3 region: CASSQGAGANTEAFF. Written as DNA, the CDR3 is TGTGCCAGCAGCCAAGGCGCAGGGGCGAACACTGAAGCTTTCTTT.